The TCR beta chain under discussion was sequenced for a study of blood T cell repertoires in COVID-19. Study-level information: Spain, Italy and the United States supplied samples that represented acute and convalescent COVID-19.

J was trimmed by 1 base and V by 5 bases; bases with no gene match: 5. The CDR3 spans 15 residues. Per germline, CDR1 MNHEY and CDR2 SMNVEV (reference sequence). Original handling: Counts of nucleated cells, estimated from reference gene primer amplification, were obtained. TCRdb's copy holds only in-frame clones and misses some; the assay was immunoSEQ multiplex PCR. From that table come the V and J calls and clone size; the DNA was used to work out D and trimming. The table lists approximately 250,000 clones, less than 90% of them singletons. The Seattle patients joined while their infection was active and were tracked longitudinally afterward.

This receptor was identified in a woman aged 65 to 85 with COVID-19, enrolled during active disease. V and J are TRBV27 and TRBJ2-1; 7 bases map to TRBD2. Sequenced material: peripheral blood. The chain's CDR3 is CASSPGGISYNEQFF. For the CDR3, the DNA is TGTGCCAGCAGTCCCGGGGGGATTTCCTACAATGAGCAGTTCTTC.